Included here is one T cell receptor beta chain sequence, with context. No cognate antigen has been identified for it. Base qualities are not recorded, but no much larger clone differs from it by a single base. These data originate in a study of T cell responses to AZD1222 COVID-19 vaccine (dated by TCRdb to 2020 to 2022). For the wider study: AZD1222 recipients given second doses at about 4 weeks or at about 12 weeks were pooled, since spike-specific TCR depth and breadth were not found to differ between the two schedules. A total of about 240 trial participants underwent TCR sequencing, of whom about 210 received two doses of AZD1222 and about 25 received two doses of the MenACWY control vaccine. Enrollment into the trials was organized by age into subgroups of 18-55, 56-69 and 70-plus years, and those subgroups contained roughly 140, 27 and 60 TCR-sequenced participants, respectively.

The CDR3 regions of human TCRbeta chains were analyzed by immunosequencing. As for how the authors treated the data: TCRs in the repertoires were compared against a reference library of SARS-CoV-2-specific TCRs that had been generated with the MIRA antigen-specificity platform. Breadth was defined as the fraction of unique TCRs that were SARS-CoV-2-associated. Depth was defined as the fraction of total T cells that were SARS-CoV-2-associated. Using the MIRA data, each spike-specific TCR was assigned both to the spike region to which the TCR was reactive and to a CD4 or CD8 class. Log10-transformed breadth and depth values were compared by one-way ANOVA with Sidak's multiple comparisons tests. TCRdb re-hosts the immuneACCESS table, in-frame sequences only. Its copies lack some clones; in the studies checked, an unresolved V gene accounts for under half of them, and the cause for the rest is not known. That table supplies the V and J calls and clone size; D and trimming were determined from the DNA. This sample lists approximately 190,000 clones; 90% to 95% were detected once. The top ten hold 7.5% to 9.5% of the sample.

The germline V gene (reference sequence) supplies CDR1 LNHDA and CDR2 SQIVND. Taken from cysteine to phenylalanine, the CDR3 has 14 residues. Only the CDR3 part of the read is kept: 42 bases, read in frame from the first base. V sheds 5 bases and J sheds 5 bases, leaving 15 bases between their ends. The sample's time point label, in plain terms: baseline before first vaccination. Vaccinee samples came from UK trials COV001 and COV002, including a single-blind randomized controlled phase 2/3 trial of AZD1222 (ChAdOx1 nCoV-19) in healthy adults. Trial participant PBMC samples were collected at day 0 and day 28 after the second dose for TCRbeta chain sequencing. The paper as a whole reports these results and caveats: Vaccine-associated CD4 TCRs spanned the whole spike protein, with dominant responses in regions 160-218 and 743-854. Only five or six AZD1222 recipients were SARS-CoV-2 seropositive at baseline, limiting conclusions about previously exposed vaccinees. Reportedly, close to half of the unique spike-specific TCRs recognized epitopes lying outside the regions that are mutated in the B.1.351 and B.1.1.7 variants. Because no samples from the day 14 peak response were available, repertoires could be characterized only after the peak T cell response. Participants were mostly white British, with more females than males. The authors suggested clonal diversity may have been underestimated. The 56-69-year group was small, and its depth increase did not reach significance, likely because of low power. After two AZD1222 doses, spike-specific TCR breadth and depth were significantly higher than at day 0 and than in MenACWY recipients.

This sequence was found in an adult in good health. This sample comprised peripheral blood, obtained on day 0 of AZD1222 vaccination. The V gene is TRBV19 and the J gene is TRBJ1-1, with the D gene not confidently named. The DNA sequence is TGTGCCAGTAGTTCGTGGACGGTTAAGACTGAAGCTTTCTTT. It specifies CASSSWTVKTEAFF.